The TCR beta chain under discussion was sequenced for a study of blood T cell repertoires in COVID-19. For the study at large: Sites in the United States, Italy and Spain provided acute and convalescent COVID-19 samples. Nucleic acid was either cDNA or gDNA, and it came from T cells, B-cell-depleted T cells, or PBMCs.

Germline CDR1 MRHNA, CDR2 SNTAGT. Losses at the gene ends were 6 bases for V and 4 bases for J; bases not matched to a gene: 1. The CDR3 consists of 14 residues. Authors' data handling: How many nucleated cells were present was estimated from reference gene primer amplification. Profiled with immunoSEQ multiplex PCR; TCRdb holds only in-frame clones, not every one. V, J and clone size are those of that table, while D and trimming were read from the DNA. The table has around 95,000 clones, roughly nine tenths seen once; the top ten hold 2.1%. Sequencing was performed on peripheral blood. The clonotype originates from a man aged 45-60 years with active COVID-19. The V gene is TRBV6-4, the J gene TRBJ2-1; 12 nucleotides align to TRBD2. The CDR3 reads CASSLAGGYNEQFF. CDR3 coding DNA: TGTGCCAGCAGCCTAGCGGGAGGGTACAATGAGCAGTTCTTC.